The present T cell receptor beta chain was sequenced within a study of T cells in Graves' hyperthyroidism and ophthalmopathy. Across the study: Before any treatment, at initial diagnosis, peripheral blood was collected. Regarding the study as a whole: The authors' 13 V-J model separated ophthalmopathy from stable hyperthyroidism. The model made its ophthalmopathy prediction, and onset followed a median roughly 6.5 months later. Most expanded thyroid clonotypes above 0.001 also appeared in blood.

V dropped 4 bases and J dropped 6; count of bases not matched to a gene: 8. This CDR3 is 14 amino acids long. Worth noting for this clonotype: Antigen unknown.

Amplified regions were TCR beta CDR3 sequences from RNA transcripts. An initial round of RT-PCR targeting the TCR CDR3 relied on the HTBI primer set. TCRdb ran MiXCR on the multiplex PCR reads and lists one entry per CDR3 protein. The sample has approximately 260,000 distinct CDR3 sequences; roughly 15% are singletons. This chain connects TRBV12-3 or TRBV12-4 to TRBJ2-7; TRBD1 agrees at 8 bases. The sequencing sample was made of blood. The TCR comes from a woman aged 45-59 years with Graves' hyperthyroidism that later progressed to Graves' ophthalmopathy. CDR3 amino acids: CASSYGQGNSEQYF. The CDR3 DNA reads TGTGCCAGCAGTTACGGACAGGGCAATTCCGAGCAGTACTTC.